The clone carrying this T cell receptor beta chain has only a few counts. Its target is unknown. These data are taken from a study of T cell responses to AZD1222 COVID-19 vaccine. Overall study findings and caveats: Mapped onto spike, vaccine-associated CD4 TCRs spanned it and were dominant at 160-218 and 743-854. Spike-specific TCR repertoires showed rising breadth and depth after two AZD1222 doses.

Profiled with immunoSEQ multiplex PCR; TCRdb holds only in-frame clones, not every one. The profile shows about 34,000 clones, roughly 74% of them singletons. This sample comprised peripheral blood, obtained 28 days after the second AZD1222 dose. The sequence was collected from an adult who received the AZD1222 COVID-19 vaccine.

CDR3 in DNA: TGTGCCAGCAGTGACTCTGCGGGGGGGCCCAATGAGCAGTTCTTC. As protein: CASSDSAGGPNEQFF. The V and J genes are TRBV6-4 and TRBJ2-1; TRBD2 matches 9 bases. Germline V gene lookup returns CDR1 MRHNA and CDR2 SNTAGT. This CDR3 is built from 15 residues. The V and J ends lost 0 bases and 6 bases, in that order; junction bases with no gene match: 3.